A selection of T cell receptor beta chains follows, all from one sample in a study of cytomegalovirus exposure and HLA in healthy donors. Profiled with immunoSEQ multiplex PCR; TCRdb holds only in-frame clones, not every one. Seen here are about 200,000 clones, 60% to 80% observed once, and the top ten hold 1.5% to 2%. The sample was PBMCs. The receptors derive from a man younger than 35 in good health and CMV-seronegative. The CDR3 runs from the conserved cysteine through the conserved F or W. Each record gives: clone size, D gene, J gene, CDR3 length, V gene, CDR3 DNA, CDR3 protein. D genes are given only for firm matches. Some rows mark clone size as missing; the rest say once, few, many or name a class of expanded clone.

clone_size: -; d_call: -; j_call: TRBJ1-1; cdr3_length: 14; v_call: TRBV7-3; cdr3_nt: TGTGCCAGCAGCTCGTTCGGGGGTAACACTGAAGCTTTCTTT; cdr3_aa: CASSSFGGNTEAFF
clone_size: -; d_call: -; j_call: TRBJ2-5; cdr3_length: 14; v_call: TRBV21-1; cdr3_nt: TGTGCCAGCAGCAAAGGTCAGGGCCAAGAGACCCAGTACTTC; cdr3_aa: CASSKGQGQETQYF
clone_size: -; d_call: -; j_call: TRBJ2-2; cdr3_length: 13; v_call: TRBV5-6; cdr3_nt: TGTGCCAGCAGCTTGGCCGGGGGCGGGGAGCTGTTTTTT; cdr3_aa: CASSLAGGGELFF
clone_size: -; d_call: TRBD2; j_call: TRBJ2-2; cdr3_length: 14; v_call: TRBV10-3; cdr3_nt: TGTGCCAGCCGGACTAGCGAAAACACCGGGGAGCTGTTTTTT; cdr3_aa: CASRTSENTGELFF
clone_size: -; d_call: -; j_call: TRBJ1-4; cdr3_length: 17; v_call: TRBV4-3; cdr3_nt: TGCGCCAGCAGCCAAGATTTTTCGGGACTGATGGATGAAAAACTGTTTTTT; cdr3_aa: CASSQDFSGLMDEKLFF
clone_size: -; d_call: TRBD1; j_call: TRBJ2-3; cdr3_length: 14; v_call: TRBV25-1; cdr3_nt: TGTGCCAGCAGTGACCGGACAGGGTGGGATACGCAGTATTTT; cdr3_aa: CASSDRTGWDTQYF
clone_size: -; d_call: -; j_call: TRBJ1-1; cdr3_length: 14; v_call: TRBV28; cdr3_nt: TGTGCCAGCAGTTTATCCAAGACAGCCCCTGAAGCTTTCTTT; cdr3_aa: CASSLSKTAPEAFF
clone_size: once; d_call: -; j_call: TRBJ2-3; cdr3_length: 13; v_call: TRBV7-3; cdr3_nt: TGTGCCAGCAGCTCCAGAAACACAGATACGCAGTATTTT; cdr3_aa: CASSSRNTDTQYF
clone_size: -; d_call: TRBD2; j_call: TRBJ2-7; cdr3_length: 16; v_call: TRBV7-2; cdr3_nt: TGTGCCAGCAGCCTACGGACTAGCGGGATTGCTACCGAGCAGTACTTC; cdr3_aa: CASSLRTSGIATEQYF
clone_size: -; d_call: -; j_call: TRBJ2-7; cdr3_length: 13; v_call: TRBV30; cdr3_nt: TGTGCCTGGAGTCTTACAGGGTCCAACGAGCAGTACTTC; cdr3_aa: CAWSLTGSNEQYF
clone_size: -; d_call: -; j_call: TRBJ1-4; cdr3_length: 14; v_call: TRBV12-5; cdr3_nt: TGTGCTAGTGGTTCTGGAGGGATTAATGAAAAACTGTTTTTT; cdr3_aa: CASGSGGINEKLFF
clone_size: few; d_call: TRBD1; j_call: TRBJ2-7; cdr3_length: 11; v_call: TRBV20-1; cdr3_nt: TGCAGTGCCGACAGGGCGGGCGAGCAGTACTTC; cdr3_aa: CSADRAGEQYF
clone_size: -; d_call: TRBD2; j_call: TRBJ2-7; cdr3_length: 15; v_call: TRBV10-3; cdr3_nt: TGTGCCATCAGAAGACTAGCGGAAAACTCCTACGAGCAGTACTTC; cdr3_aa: CAIRRLAENSYEQYF
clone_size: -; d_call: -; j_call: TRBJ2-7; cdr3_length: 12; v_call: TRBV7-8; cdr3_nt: TGTGCCAGCAGCTTGGGAGTATACGAGCAGTACTTC; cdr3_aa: CASSLGVYEQYF
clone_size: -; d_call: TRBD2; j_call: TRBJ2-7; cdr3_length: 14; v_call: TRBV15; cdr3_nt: TGTGCCACCAGCAGAGTAGCGGGGACCTACGAGCAGTACTTC; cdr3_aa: CATSRVAGTYEQYF
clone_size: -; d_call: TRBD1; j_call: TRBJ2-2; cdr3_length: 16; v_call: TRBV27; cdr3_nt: TGTGCCAGCAGTCAACAACAGGGGGCGAACACCGGGGAGCTGTTTTTT; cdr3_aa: CASSQQQGANTGELFF
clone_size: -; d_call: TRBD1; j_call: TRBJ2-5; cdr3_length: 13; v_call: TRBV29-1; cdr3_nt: TGCAGCGTGGAGGGACAGGCACAAGAGACCCAGTACTTC; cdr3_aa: CSVEGQAQETQYF
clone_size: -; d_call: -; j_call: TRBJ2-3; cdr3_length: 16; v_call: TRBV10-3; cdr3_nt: TGTGCCATCAGCGAGGGAGGTGTAGTGAGCACAGATACGCAGTATTTT; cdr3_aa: CAISEGGVVSTDTQYF
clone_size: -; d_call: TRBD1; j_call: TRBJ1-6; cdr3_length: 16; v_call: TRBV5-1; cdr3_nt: TGCGCCAGCAGCTCCGGGACAGTAAGCTATAATTCACCCCTCCACTTT; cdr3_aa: CASSSGTVSYNSPLHF
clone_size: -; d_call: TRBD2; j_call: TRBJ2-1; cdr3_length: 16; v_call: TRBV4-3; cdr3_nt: TGCGCCAGCAGCCAAGAGGTTAGCGGGGGCTACAATGAGCAGTTCTTC; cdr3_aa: CASSQEVSGGYNEQFF